This T cell receptor (beta chain) is from a study of tumour-infiltrating T cells in Burkitt lymphoma. On the study more broadly: All epidemiological Burkitt lymphoma subtypes were represented in the cohort. Overall and progression-free survival were predicted by productive clonality.

TCRdb's copy holds only in-frame clones and misses some; the assay was immunoSEQ multiplex PCR. The sample holds 1,200 or so clones; roughly 12% are singletons and the top ten take around 20%. Overall study results and limits: Several public clonotypes recurred in numerous Burkitt lymphoma patients.

Comment on this clone: Its antigen is not known.

CDR1 DFQATT and CDR2 SNEGSKA come from the germline V gene (reference sequence). This CDR3 spans 9 amino acids. V was trimmed by 7 bases and J by 4 bases, leaving 4 bases between them. J is TRBJ1-2 and V is TRBV20-1; D not certain. This TCR was recovered from a human donor with Burkitt lymphoma. The sample consisted of tumor tissue. The CDR3 is CSGPYGYTF. The CDR3 coding sequence is TGCAGTGGCCCCTATGGCTACACCTTC.